The clone carrying this TCR beta chain was observed a few times. Its specificity is unknown. The data belong to a study of blood T cells in healthy people across ages. Study results and limitations: Changes in expanded clonotypes were possibly confounded, as the CMV status of donors was unknown. The study found more naive CD4+ cells and higher diversity in long-lived than aged donors.

V lost 1 base to trimming and J lost 9 bases; unmatched junction nucleotides: 10. This CDR3 spans 14 amino acids. In germline, CDR1 is DFQATT, CDR2 SNEGSKA (reference sequence). Through a sample-barcoded 5' primer and a J-beta primer mix, a second PCR was run for roughly 7 to 12 cycles. TCRdb re-analysed the 5' RACE reads in MiXCR, keeping a single row per CDR3 protein. Among 1,500,000 or so distinct CDR3 sequences listed, under 55% were seen once. Sequencing input: blood. This chain connects TRBV20-1 to TRBJ2-3; 7 nucleotides align to TRBD2. The receptor's source is a woman younger than 35 in good health. CDR3 sequence reads: CSARAPLAGETQYF. In DNA, the CDR3 is TGCAGTGCTAGAGCTCCCTTGGCGGGAGAGACGCAGTATTTT.